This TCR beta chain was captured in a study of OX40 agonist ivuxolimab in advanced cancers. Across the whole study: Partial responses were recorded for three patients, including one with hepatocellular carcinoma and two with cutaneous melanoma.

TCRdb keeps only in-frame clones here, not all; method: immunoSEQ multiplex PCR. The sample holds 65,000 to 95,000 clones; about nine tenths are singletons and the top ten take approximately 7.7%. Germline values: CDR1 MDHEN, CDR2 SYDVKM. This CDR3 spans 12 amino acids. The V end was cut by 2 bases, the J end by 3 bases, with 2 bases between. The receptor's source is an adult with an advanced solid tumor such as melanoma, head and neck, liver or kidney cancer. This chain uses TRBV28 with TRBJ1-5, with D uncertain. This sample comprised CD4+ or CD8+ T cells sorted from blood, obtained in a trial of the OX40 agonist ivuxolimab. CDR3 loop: CASSLTNQPQHF. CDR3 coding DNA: TGTGCCAGCAGTTTAACCAATCAGCCCCAGCATTTT.